These T cell receptor beta chains were read from a single sample in a study of T cell changes during pregnancy in multiple sclerosis. Clones were read by immunoSEQ multiplex PCR, and TCRdb kept only the in-frame ones, dropping some. The repertoire has tens of thousands of clones, approximately 91% of them found once; the top ten carry roughly 2.5%. This specimen was peripheral blood, taken in the first trimester of pregnancy. Source of these receptors: a female donor with multiple sclerosis, enrolled in a pregnancy study. Each CDR3 is given with its conserved first and last residue.

TRBJ2-7 | TRBV27 | 19 | CASSSIGGRAWEGYYEQYF
TRBJ2-1 | TRBV9 | 15 | CASSVQGGGHNEQFF
TRBJ1-3 | TRBV18 | 15 | CASSTNRGPGNTIYF
TRBJ2-7 | TRBV6-1 | 15 | CASSWTGKASYEQYF
TRBJ2-7 | TRBV11-2 | 15 | CASSAGRASSYEQYF
TRBJ1-1 | TRBV13 | 14 | CASSAQGEYTEAFF
TRBJ2-7 | TRBV7-2 | 12 | CASSFNRGEQYF
TRBJ1-1 | TRBV5-1 | 14 | CASSSAGGLTEAFF
TRBJ1-1 | TRBV27 | 15 | CASSLTGTGRRLAFF
TRBJ2-3 | TRBV2 | 15 | CASSVASGGSDTQYF
TRBJ2-7 | TRBV28 | 16 | CASSMTRTRRVGEQYF
TRBJ2-3 | TRBV28 | 16 | CASSLVSGGPTDTQYF
TRBJ2-2 | TRBV29-1 | 11 | CSVQQGIELFF
TRBJ1-6 | TRBV5-6 | 17 | CASSLGQGARRGSPLHF
TRBJ2-3 | TRBV4-1 | 16 | CASSQDSSGVTDTQYF
TRBJ1-1 | TRBV5-1 | 15 | CASSLAAGLNTEAFF
TRBJ1-6 | TRBV2 | 14 | CASRNRDLNSPLHF
TRBJ2-2 | TRBV5-5 | 14 | CASSLYPGTGELFF
TRBJ1-2 | TRBV9 | 13 | CASSVDRGGGYTF
TRBJ1-2 | TRBV28 | 14 | CASSFRDRGYGYTF
TRBJ2-3 | TRBV29-1 | 14 | CSVEWTSGPDTQYF
TRBJ2-4 | TRBV15 | 15 | CATSRGGLAKNIQYF
TRBJ2-7 | TRBV18 | 13 | CASSPLGEGEQYF
TRBJ2-7 | TRBV5-5 | 11 | CASSLEREVVF
TRBJ1-2 | TRBV2 | 15 | CASTPGQGLSYGYTF
TRBJ2-5 | TRBV18 | 15 | CASSKLTSGSETQYF
TRBJ1-2 | TRBV6-1 | 14 | CASSRQGPAYGYTF